A single sample gave rise to the 13 T cell receptor beta chains below, sequenced in a study of cytomegalovirus exposure and HLA in healthy donors. Use of 60 Vbeta and 13 Jbeta primers characterized the PCR. Sequencing used immunoSEQ multiplex PCR; TCRdb keeps in-frame clones, though not all of them. The sample records approximately 170,000 clones, just under 80% being singletons. The source material was PBMCs. These receptors were obtained from a man aged 18 to 35 in good health and CMV-seropositive.

The rearrangement links TRBV4-1 to TRBJ2-6; tentative D call: TRBD2 (6 bases). This CDR3 contains 17 residues. V lost 3 bases and J 2 bases, leaving 14 bases between the germline ends. Germline V gene data show CDR1 as MGHRA and CDR2 as YSYEKL. The CDR3 region has the DNA TGCGCCAGCAGCCATTTCTTTACGGGGGCTGGGGCCAACGTCCTGACTTTC. Translating it yields CASSHFFTGAGANVLTF.

This clone was counted a few times. CDR3 in DNA: TGTGCCAGCAGCTCCCAAAGGGGGTACGAGCAGTACTTC. Translating it yields CASSSQRGYEQYF. The gene calls are TRBV7-9 and TRBJ2-7; TRBD1 might be the D (6 bases). CDR3 length: 13 amino acids. CDR1 and CDR2 (germline): SEHNR, FQNEAQ (reference sequence). V gave up 4 bases and J gave up 4 bases, with 11 bases separating them.

V gene TRBV10-3 combines with J gene TRBJ1-5, with 9 bases identical to TRBD1. J was trimmed by 4 bases and V by 5 bases; bases with no gene match: 3. This CDR3 comprises 14 residues. Per germline, CDR1 ENHRY and CDR2 SYGVKD. The CDR3 sequence: CAISTGTGNQPQHF. DNA for the CDR3: TGTGCCATCAGTACAGGGACAGGGAATCAGCCCCAGCATTTT.

This chain uses TRBV7-6 with TRBJ2-1; TRBD2 matches 7 bases. V lost 1 base, J lost 6 bases, and 3 bases stayed unmatched. Germline V gene data show CDR1 as SGHVS and CDR2 as FNYEAQ. This CDR3 has 14 residues. CDR3 sequence (DNA): TGTGCCAGCAGCTTAGGTGGGGGGGTCAATGAGCAGTTCTTC. It specifies CASSLGGGVNEQFF.

This chain joins TRBV10-3 and TRBJ1-2; 7 nucleotides align to TRBD1. The CDR3 runs 13 residues. Germline CDR1 is ENHRY and CDR2 is SYGVKD. The J segment lost 8 bases and the V segment lost 0 bases, leaving 3 bases of the junction unmatched. CDR3 sequence: CAISESGGYGYTF. CDR3 sequence (DNA): TGTGCCATCAGTGAGTCAGGGGGCTACGGCTACACCTTC.

This clone was seen a handful of times. The DNA for the CDR3 is TGCGCCAGCAGCCAAGGCGCCCAGCCAGGGGCCACCATATATTTT. This sequence encodes CASSQGAQPGATIYF. The chain uses TRBV4-3 and TRBJ1-3; TRBD1 is a possible D gene (6 bases). CDR1 LGHNA and CDR2 YSLEER come from the germline V gene. V shed 1 base and J shed 9 bases, with 16 bases lying between them. The CDR3 consists of 15 residues.

In its sample, this clone was seen once. The chain employs TRBV6-4 and TRBJ2-2; TRBD1 might be the D (5 bases). There are 14 residues in the CDR3. The V gene's germline CDR1 is MRHNA and CDR2 SNTAGT. V gave up 3 bases and J gave up 3 bases, with 8 bases separating them. Here the CDR3 DNA reads TGTGCCAGCAGTGAGGGGCCAGACACCGGGGAGCTGTTTTTT. Its protein is CASSEGPDTGELFF.

This clone came up once. The rearrangement links TRBV19 to TRBJ2-3, with a weak D call TRBD2 (7 bases). From germline, CDR1 is LNHDA and CDR2 SQIVND (reference sequence). The CDR3 loop spans 16 amino acids. V lost 6 bases to trimming and J lost 6 bases, with 22 bases between them. Written as DNA, the CDR3 is TGTGCCAGTAGGGATGGGAGTGGGGGGGCTTTTGATACGCAGTATTTT. It is translated as CASRDGSGGAFDTQYF.

The rearrangement joins TRBV10-1 to TRBJ2-2; 9 bases agree with TRBD1. After removal of 0 bases from V and 5 bases from J, the junction contained 4 bases not matched to a gene. CDR3 length: 16 residues. Looked up from germline, CDR1 is WNHNN and CDR2 is SYGVQD (reference sequence). CDR3 in amino acids: CASSESGTGRTGELFF. The CDR3 nucleotides read TGCGCCAGCAGTGAGTCCGGGACAGGGCGGACCGGGGAGCTGTTTTTT.

The CDR3 sequence: CASSLGGLARTYEQYF. The CDR3 region has the DNA TGTGCCAGCAGTTTAGGGGGACTAGCGAGAACCTACGAGCAGTACTTC. This chain uses TRBV27 with TRBJ2-7; 10 nucleotides agree with TRBD2. The CDR3 loop spans 16 amino acids. Germline trimming cut 2 bases from V and 2 bases from J; bases unmatched to any gene: 6. Per the germline V gene, CDR1 is MNHEY and CDR2 is SMNVEV (reference sequence).

The rearrangement uses TRBV29-1 and TRBJ2-3; 8 positions agree with TRBD1. V was clipped by 4 bases and J by 2 bases; unmatched bases: 5. CDR1 and CDR2 (germline): SQVTM, ANQGSEA. This CDR3 spans 14 amino acids. CDR3 nucleotides: TGCAGCGTTGTCAGGACAGGGACCACAGATACGCAGTATTTT. It translates to CSVVRTGTTDTQYF.

This chain links TRBV23-1 with TRBJ1-4, with 7 bases identical to TRBD1. TRBV23-1 counts as an open reading frame of uncertain function. CDR3 length: 17 residues. Trimming removed 2 bases from V and 5 bases from J; junction bases left unmatched: 11. The CDR3 coding sequence is TGCGCCAGCAGTCAACCTTCGAGGGGGCTACCGAATGAAAAACTGTTTTTT. This gives the protein CASSQPSRGLPNEKLFF.

This clone appeared a single time. A far larger clone is only one base removed, so a read error is likely. The V gene is TRBV4-1, the J gene TRBJ2-7; D may be TRBD1 (6 bases). Germline CDR1 is MGHRA and CDR2 is YSYEKL. The CDR3 is 14 amino acids. Trimming took off 5 bases at V and 0 bases at J, with 11 bases between the two ends. The DNA of the CDR3 is TGCGCCAGCAGCGAAACAGGGAACTCCTACGAGCAGTACTTC. This encodes CASSETGNSYEQYF.